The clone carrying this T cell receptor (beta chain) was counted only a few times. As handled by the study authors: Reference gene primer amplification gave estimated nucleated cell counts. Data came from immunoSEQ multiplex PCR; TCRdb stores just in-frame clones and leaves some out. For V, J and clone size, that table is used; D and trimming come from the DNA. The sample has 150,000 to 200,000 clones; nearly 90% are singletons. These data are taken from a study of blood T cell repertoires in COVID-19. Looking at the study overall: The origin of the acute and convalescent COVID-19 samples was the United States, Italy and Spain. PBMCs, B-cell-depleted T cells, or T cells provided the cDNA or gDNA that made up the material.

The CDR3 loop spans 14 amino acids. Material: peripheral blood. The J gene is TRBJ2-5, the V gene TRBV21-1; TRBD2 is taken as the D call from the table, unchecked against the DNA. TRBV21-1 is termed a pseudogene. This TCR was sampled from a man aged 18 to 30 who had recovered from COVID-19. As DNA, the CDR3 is TGTGCCAGCAGCGATGGTGGCGGGGGGGAGACCCAGTACTTC. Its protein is CASSDGGGGETQYF.